The clone carrying this TCR beta chain showed up many times. Its antigen is unknown. A much larger clone is a single base away; this may be a read error. From the multiplex PCR reads, TCRdb called clonotypes with MiXCR, one entry per CDR3 protein. The sample yields approximately 10,000 distinct CDR3 sequences, approximately 55% seen once. The data stem from a study of breast tumors, draining lymph nodes, adjacent tissues. The study, taken as a whole, reports: Tumor repertoires ranked between lymph nodes and nontumor tissue in diversity, with V and J gene preferences.

The V gene's germline CDR1 is MNHEY and CDR2 SVGEGT. This CDR3 is built from 15 residues. Trimming removed 8 bases at V and 1 base at J, with 17 bases between. The origin of this receptor is a female donor with breast cancer. Some clones in this sample may be carry-over from other donors' samples. The specimen was breast tumor tissue. The V call is TRBV6-2 or TRBV6-3, the J call TRBJ2-5; perhaps TRBD2 as D (5 bases). The CDR3 bases are TGTGCCAGCGCGCTGATGAGCGGAATCCAAGAGACCCAGTACTTC. Translation: CASALMSGIQETQYF.